A single sample is the source of the 28 T cell receptor beta chains below, sequenced in a study of cytomegalovirus exposure and HLA in healthy donors. Use of 60 Vbeta and 13 Jbeta primers characterized the PCR. This table comes from immunoSEQ multiplex PCR, and its TCRdb copy is limited to in-frame clones, with some not included. The sample table sets out 35,000 to 45,000 clones. Sequencing was performed on PBMCs. Source of these receptors: a woman aged 25 to 39 in good health and CMV-seropositive.

V gene TRBV4-1 combines with J gene TRBJ1-2; possibly TRBD1 for D (6 bases). CDR1 and CDR2 (germline): MGHRA, YSYEKL. V lost 1 base to trimming and J lost 0 bases, with 9 bases between them. CDR3 size: 15 residues. CDR3 nucleotides: TGCGCCAGCAGCCAAGCAGGGGAAGCTAACTATGGCTACACCTTC. It specifies CASSQAGEANYGYTF.

The V and J genes are TRBV7-6 and TRBJ1-1; D call uncertain. Trimming removed 5 bases at V and 4 bases at J, with 17 bases between. Per the germline V gene, CDR1 is SGHVS and CDR2 is FNYEAQ. CDR3 length equals 15 residues. The CDR3 coding sequence is TGTGCCAGCAGCCCCCGCGGCAGGAGGCGCACTGAAGCTTTCTTT. Amino acids: CASSPRGRRRTEAFF. The whole variable domain, filled in from reference TRBV7-6 and TRBJ1-1, reads GAGVSQSPRYKVTKRGQDVALRCDPISGHVSLYWYRQALGQGPEFLTYFNYEAQQDKSGLPNDRFSAERPEGSISTLTIQRTEQRDSAMYRCASSPRGRRRTEAFFGQGTRLTVV.

J is TRBJ2-3 and V is TRBV12-1; no DNA check was done on the table's D call, TRBD1. TRBV12-1 is a recognized pseudogene. The CDR3 length is 18 residues. This chain's CDR3 is CASSLLGGGRASTDTQYF. The CDR3 coding sequence is TGTGCCAGCAGCCTATTAGGTGGGGGCCGGGCTAGCACAGATACGCAGTATTTT.

This chain connects TRBV7-9 to TRBJ1-1; no clear D gene. V dropped 0 bases and J dropped 4 bases, with 12 bases sitting between them. CDR3 size: 15 residues. From germline, CDR1 is SEHNR and CDR2 FQNEAQ (reference sequence). CDR3 DNA: TGTGCCAGCAGCTTAGCGCACCCAGGCCGCACTGAAGCTTTCTTT. This gives the protein CASSLAHPGRTEAFF.

The chain joins TRBV5-1 to TRBJ1-1; TRBD1 matches at 7 bases. This CDR3 is built from 14 residues. With V trimmed by 4 bases and J by 1 base, 4 bases remained unmatched. Germline values: CDR1 SGHRS, CDR2 YFSETQ. In DNA form, the CDR3 reads TGCGCCAGCAGCCCCTGGACAGGGAACACTGAAGCTTTCTTT. It specifies CASSPWTGNTEAFF.

The CDR3 nucleotides are TGTGCCAGTAGTATCGACAGGGGGCAAACTGAAGCTTTCTTT. It codes for CASSIDRGQTEAFF. The V call is TRBV19, the J call TRBJ1-1, with TRBD1 identical over 10 bases. This CDR3 comprises 14 residues. Germline V CDR1 and CDR2: LNHDA, SQIVND (reference sequence). The ends lost 3 bases at V and 5 bases at J; junction bases unmatched: 3.

The chain carries TRBV6-4 and TRBJ2-3; 8 nucleotides align to TRBD2. Germline-derived CDR1 and CDR2 are MRHNA and SNTAGT. The CDR3 covers 16 residues. Trimming removed 3 bases from V and 1 base from J; junction bases left unmatched: 6. CDR3 in amino acids: CASSDRAGGGTDTQYF. DNA for the CDR3: TGTGCCAGCAGTGATCGGGCGGGGGGAGGCACAGATACGCAGTATTTT.

The CDR3, as DNA: TGCGCCAGCAGCTGGGGACAGGGCCAGGAGACCCAGTACTTC. Protein product: CASSWGQGQETQYF. The V gene is TRBV4-1, the J gene TRBJ2-5; 9 bases align to TRBD1. J lost 5 bases, V lost 5 bases, and 6 bases had no gene match. The CDR3 has 14 amino acids. Per the germline V gene, CDR1 is MGHRA and CDR2 is YSYEKL.

The V call is TRBV5-1, the J call TRBJ1-2; 9 nucleotides match TRBD1. The germline V gene has CDR1 SGHRS and CDR2 YFSETQ. J lost 5 bases, V lost 0 bases, and 11 bases had no gene match. This CDR3 is 17 amino acids long. The CDR3 loop is CASSLGTGASEFYGYTF. As DNA, the CDR3 is TGCGCCAGCAGCTTGGGGACAGGGGCCTCCGAATTTTATGGCTACACCTTC.

The chain couples TRBV30 to TRBJ2-7, with unresolved D. The CDR3 covers 12 residues. V was trimmed by 0 bases and J by 2 bases, leaving 5 bases between them. Germline CDR1 reads GTSNPN; CDR2 reads SVGIG (reference sequence). CDR3 residues: CAWSVGAYEQYF. In nucleotides, the CDR3 is TGTGCCTGGAGTGTAGGAGCCTACGAGCAGTACTTC.

This sequence joins TRBV15 and TRBJ2-7; 7 bases agree with TRBD1. With V trimmed by 2 bases and J by 6 bases, 7 bases remained unmatched. Germline values: CDR1 LNHNV, CDR2 YYDKDF (reference sequence). The CDR3 is 14 residues long. The CDR3 nucleotides are TGTGCCACCAGCAGACCTGACAGGGCGGGCGAGCAGTACTTC. Its translation is CATSRPDRAGEQYF.

The chain recombines TRBV19 with TRBJ2-7, with a tentative D call TRBD1 (6 bases). The CDR3 has 12 residues. Germline CDR1 is LNHDA and CDR2 is SQIVND (reference sequence). Trimming removed 11 bases at V and 7 bases at J, with 18 bases between. CDR3 sequence: CAAGTPPGEQYF. The CDR3, as DNA: TGTGCCGCCGGGACACCGCCGGGGGAGCAGTACTTC.

The chain combines TRBV6-5 with TRBJ2-7; TRBD2 aligns across 9 bases. From germline, CDR1 is MNHEY and CDR2 SVGAGI. Losses at the gene ends were 4 bases for V and 6 bases for J; bases not matched to a gene: 7. CDR3 length equals 14 residues. CDR3 sequence reads: CASSLGLAMGEQYF. In nucleotides, the CDR3 is TGTGCCAGCAGTTTGGGACTAGCCATGGGCGAGCAGTACTTC.

This chain connects TRBV30 to TRBJ1-1; 9 positions agree with TRBD1. Per the germline V gene, CDR1 is GTSNPN and CDR2 is SVGIG (reference sequence). V gave up 0 bases and J gave up 1 base; unmatched junction bases: 0. The CDR3 has 14 residues. This CDR3 is CAWSVGQGNTEAFF. CDR3 in DNA: TGTGCCTGGAGTGTGGGACAGGGGAACACTGAAGCTTTCTTT.

The chain combines TRBV5-8 with TRBJ2-3; TRBD2 agrees at 10 bases. CDR3 length: 14 amino acids. V trimming: 2 bases; J trimming: 3 bases; junction bases outside the gene matches: 0. The germline V gene encodes CDR1 SGHTS and CDR2 YDEGEE. In nucleotides, the CDR3 is TGTGCCAGCAGCTTTAGCGGGGGGACAGATACGCAGTATTTT. This translates into CASSFSGGTDTQYF.

The genes are TRBV29-1 and TRBJ2-2; 15 bases are shared with TRBD2. Germline assignment: CDR1 SQVTM and CDR2 ANQGSEA. The CDR3 runs to 16 residues. The V and J ends lost 6 bases and 4 bases, in that order; junction bases with no gene match: 6. The CDR3 region is CSVTGTSGGSTGELFF. As DNA, the CDR3 is TGCAGCGTGACGGGGACTAGCGGGGGGAGCACCGGGGAGCTGTTTTTT.

The J gene is TRBJ1-1, the V gene TRBV19; D unresolved. This CDR3 region has 12 residues. Germline V gene data show CDR1 as LNHDA and CDR2 as SQIVND (reference sequence). V shed 6 bases and J shed 4 bases, with 9 bases lying between them. CDR3 nucleotide sequence: TGTGCCAGTAGCGGGGATGGCACTGAAGCTTTCTTT. It is translated as CASSGDGTEAFF.

The chain joins TRBV28 to TRBJ1-3; 7 bases match TRBD1. Germline CDR1 and CDR2: MDHEN and SYDVKM. CDR3 size: 16 residues. J gave up 0 bases and V 3 bases, and 5 bases lay outside the gene matches. CDR3 nucleotides: TGTGCCAGCAGTTTTGGGACAGTGAGCTCTGGAAACACCATATATTTT. This codes for CASSFGTVSSGNTIYF. Supplemented by reference TRBV28 and TRBJ1-3, the full variable domain reads DVKVTQSSRYLVKRTGEKVFLECVQDMDHENMFWYRQDPGLGLRLIYFSYDVKMKEKGDIPEGYSVSREKKERFSLILESASTNQTSMYLCASSFGTVSSGNTIYFGEGSWLTVV.

The CDR3 coding sequence is TGTGCCAGCAGCTTGGGACAGGGGCGGACTGAAGCTTTCTTT. It yields the protein CASSLGQGRTEAFF. V usage is TRBV5-8 and J usage is TRBJ1-1; TRBD1 matches at 8 bases. Germline V gene data show CDR1 as SGHTS and CDR2 as YDEGEE. The CDR3 consists of 14 residues. Trimming at V came to 0 bases and at J to 5 bases, leaving 3 bases not matched to a gene.

The chain combines TRBV9 with TRBJ2-2; possible D gene TRBD2, 6 bases. The germline CDR1 and CDR2 sequences are SGDLS and YYNGEE. The ends were cut back, 2 bases at V and 4 bases at J, with 9 bases in the middle. This CDR3 has 14 residues. CDR3 in DNA: TGTGCCAGCAGCGTGGGACTCGGCACCGGGGAGCTGTTTTTT. The encoded protein is CASSVGLGTGELFF. The whole variable domain, remainder taken from reference TRBV9 and TRBJ2-2, is DSGVTQTPKHLITATGQRVTLRCSPRSGDLSVYWYQQSLDQGLQFLIQYYNGEERAKGNILERFSAQQFPDLHSELNLSSLELGDSALYFCASSVGLGTGELFFGEGSRLTVL.

The CDR3 nucleotides read TGCAGCGGGGGGGAACGACAGGGTGGTCGGGGCTACACCTTC. Amino acid sequence: CSGGERQGGRGYTF. The V gene is TRBV29-1, the J gene TRBJ1-2, with 7 bases aligning to TRBD1. Germline V CDR1 and CDR2: SQVTM, ANQGSEA. With 7 bases clipped from V and 8 bases from J, the junction kept 16 bases outside the gene matches. The CDR3 is made up of 14 amino acids.

The chain joins TRBV5-6 to TRBJ1-6; 7 bases fit TRBD1. Trimming cost V 0 bases and J 6 bases; bases outside gene matches: 3. Germline V lookup: CDR1 SGHDT, CDR2 YYEEEE. This CDR3 has 15 residues. CDR3 sequence: CASSLGGTANSPLHF. CDR3 coding DNA: TGTGCCAGCAGCTTGGGTGGGACAGCTAATTCACCCCTCCACTTT.

The chain has TRBV5-1 and TRBJ1-1; 10 bases fit TRBD1. Trimming removed 4 bases from V and 1 base from J; junction bases left unmatched: 4. Germline V gives CDR1 SGHRS, CDR2 YFSETQ. The CDR3 has 15 residues. CDR3 DNA sequence: TGCGCCAGCAGCCCACGGACAGGGGGGAACACTGAAGCTTTCTTT. Its protein is CASSPRTGGNTEAFF.

This sequence joins TRBV5-6 and TRBJ2-5, with 9 bases aligning to TRBD2. The CDR3 contains 15 residues. Germline V lookup: CDR1 SGHDT, CDR2 YYEEEE. V dropped 2 bases and J dropped 3; count of bases not matched to a gene: 5. The CDR3 here is CASSLTGLAKETQYF. CDR3 nucleotides: TGTGCCAGCAGCTTAACGGGACTAGCCAAAGAGACCCAGTACTTC.

V gene TRBV11-2 combines with J gene TRBJ2-7, with TRBD2 identical over 10 bases. The CDR3 is made up of 15 amino acids. Per the germline V gene, CDR1 is SGHAT and CDR2 is FQNNGV. Germline trimming cut 6 bases from V and 7 bases from J; bases unmatched to any gene: 12. Here the CDR3 reads CASRLGLADTGEQYF. CDR3 nucleotide sequence: TGTGCCAGCAGACTTGGACTAGCGGACACCGGGGAGCAGTACTTC.

V usage is TRBV7-9 and J usage is TRBJ1-2; TRBD1 aligns across 9 bases. The V and J ends lost 0 bases and 4 bases, in that order; junction bases with no gene match: 6. The CDR3 is 16 residues long. In germline, CDR1 is SEHNR, CDR2 FQNEAQ (reference sequence). CDR3 DNA: TGTGCCAGCAGCTTAGCATACGTGGACAGGGGCTATGGCTACACCTTC. Its protein product is CASSLAYVDRGYGYTF.

On this clone itself: One end of the junction does not line up with germline, which may come from a read error. The chain links TRBV18 to TRBJ2-1; a weak D match, TRBD2 (6 bases). Germline V gene data show CDR1 as KGHSH and CDR2 as LQKENI. CDR3 size: 21 residues. CDR3 sequence (DNA): TGTGCCAGCTCACCGGACTCGCTATGGGGGGTACCGACGAGCTCCGACAATGAGCAGTTCTTC. This encodes CASSPDSLWGVPTSSDNEQFF.

As to this clone: Sequence at one end of the junction differs from germline and may be a read error. The chain employs TRBV6-5 and TRBJ2-7; D is unclear. The germline V gene encodes CDR1 MNHEY and CDR2 SVGAGI. The CDR3 runs 13 residues. CDR3 protein: CASSHSVSGEQYF. CDR3 DNA: TGTGCCAGCAGTCACTCAGTCTCCGGCGAGCAGTACTTC.